This TCR beta chain appears in the sequencing data of a study of post-analysis software for immune sequencing data. About the research overall: Secondary progressive, relapsing-remitting and progressive-relapsing multiple sclerosis were among the included disease courses. Whole-study findings and limits: Patients had higher frequencies than controls of roughly 5 TRBV segments, including TRBV5-6, TRBV5-1 and TRBV20-1.

TCR beta cDNA libraries had unique molecular identifiers. Each CDR3 protein gets one entry after TCRdb re-called the PCR reads with MiXCR. The sample contains around 400,000 distinct CDR3 sequences, roughly 30% of which appear only once. This clonotype was observed a few times. Its antigen is undetermined. With 5 bases removed from V and 1 base from J, the gap between germline ends came to 8 bases. The CDR3 length is 13 residues. Germline V gene lookup returns CDR1 SEHNR and CDR2 FQNEAQ (reference sequence). The receptor was isolated from a girl aged 10 to 17 with multiple sclerosis. Sequenced sample: blood. The V call is TRBV7-9, the J call TRBJ1-1; no reliable D call. CDR3 loop: CASSPQANTEAFF. The CDR3 region has the DNA TGTGCCAGCAGCCCGCAAGCGAACACTGAAGCTTTCTTT.